This TCR beta chain was recorded in a study of cytomegalovirus exposure and HLA in healthy donors. General observations from the study: In vitro testing confirmed three CMV-associated chains as specific for CMV antigens. Most TCR sequences were rare, but some public TCRs occurred in many donors.

This PCR relied on a set of 60 Vbeta primers and 13 Jbeta primers. Profiled with immunoSEQ multiplex PCR; TCRdb holds only in-frame clones, not every one. The table includes 150,000 to 200,000 clones, around 84% detected once. V was shortened by 3 bases and J by 4 bases, with 16 bases between the two germline ends. The CDR3 has 15 residues. Germline assignment: CDR1 SGHAT and CDR2 FQNNGV. With regard to this clone: Its antigen is not identified.

The chain has TRBV11-2 and TRBJ2-7; tentatively, D is TRBD1 (6 bases). The clonotype was recovered from a woman aged 18-29 years in good health and CMV-seronegative. Sequenced: PBMCs. The CDR3 bases are TGTGCCAGCAGCTTTCTCGACAGGCTGTTTTACGAGCAGTACTTC. This translates into CASSFLDRLFYEQYF.